The 15 T cell receptor beta chains given below trace back to one sample, sequenced in a study of cytomegalovirus exposure and HLA in healthy donors. The PCR contained 60 Vbeta and 13 Jbeta primers. Profiling relied on immunoSEQ multiplex PCR, and the TCRdb table lists in-frame clones only, not all of them. This sample's table reports some 130,000 clones. Sample: PBMCs. The receptors stem from a woman aged 35 to 49 in good health and CMV-seropositive.

This chain connects TRBV4-2 to TRBJ2-1; the match to TRBD2 covers 12 bases. CDR1 and CDR2 (germline): LGHNA, YNFKEQ. V gave up 0 bases and J gave up 4 bases; unmatched junction bases: 1. The CDR3 has 16 amino acids. The CDR3: CASSQDGTSGYNEQFF. The CDR3, as DNA: TGTGCCAGCAGCCAAGATGGGACTAGCGGGTACAATGAGCAGTTCTTC.

The gene calls are TRBV6-1 and TRBJ1-1; TRBD1 is a possible D gene (5 bases). With 6 bases removed from V and 4 bases from J, the gap between germline ends came to 9 bases. This CDR3 contains 12 residues. The germline V gene has CDR1 MNHNS and CDR2 SASEGT. Here the CDR3 DNA reads TGTGCCAGCAGCGTACAGGTCACTGAAGCTTTCTTT. Translated, it gives CASSVQVTEAFF.

The rearrangement joins TRBV6-6 to TRBJ2-5, with D unclear. CDR1 and CDR2 (germline): MNHNY, SVGAGI (reference sequence). This CDR3 has 12 residues. Trimming took 5 bases from V and 2 from J, leaving 6 bases between them. The CDR3 sequence is CASSRVQETQYF. The CDR3 region has the DNA TGTGCCAGCAGTCGGGTTCAAGAGACCCAGTACTTC.

The chain has TRBV7-2 and TRBJ2-7; 8 bases match TRBD2. Unmatched junction bases numbered 5, after V lost 4 bases and J lost 0 bases. The CDR3 spans 15 residues. Germline CDR1 reads SGHTA; CDR2 reads FQGNSA. The CDR3 DNA sequence: TGTGCCAGCAGCTCGGAAAGCGGGAGCTCCTACGAGCAGTACTTC. As protein: CASSSESGSSYEQYF.

The chain recombines TRBV11-2 with TRBJ2-7; TRBD1 might be the D (6 bases). V was pared by 2 bases and J by 2 bases, with 13 bases between. The V gene's germline CDR1 is SGHAT and CDR2 FQNNGV. The CDR3 is made up of 15 amino acids. The CDR3 DNA is TGTGCCAGCAGCTTATACCCTGGACAGACCTACGAGCAGTACTTC. Protein: CASSLYPGQTYEQYF.

The chain is built from TRBV5-4 and TRBJ2-7, with 8 positions matching TRBD1. The CDR3 loop spans 14 amino acids. Germline V gene data show CDR1 as SGHNT and CDR2 as YYREEE (reference sequence). Trimming removed 4 bases from V and 7 bases from J; junction bases left unmatched: 10. CDR3 in amino acids: CASSHQDRAGEQYF. The CDR3 nucleotides read TGTGCCAGCAGCCACCAGGACAGGGCCGGTGAGCAGTACTTC.

The chain has TRBV7-9 and TRBJ2-5, with 11 bases that match TRBD1. The CDR3 covers 15 residues. Germline-derived CDR1 and CDR2 are SEHNR and FQNEAQ (reference sequence). V was pared by 4 bases and J by 2 bases, with 3 bases of the junction left unmatched. The CDR3 region has the DNA TGTGCCAGCAGCTCCCGGGACAGGGGGCAAGAGACCCAGTACTTC. It is translated as CASSSRDRGQETQYF.

This chain uses TRBV28 with TRBJ2-1; no firm D call. V lost 5 bases, J lost 6 bases, and 11 bases lay in between. This CDR3 is built from 13 residues. Germline CDR1 is MDHEN and CDR2 is SYDVKM. CDR3 in amino acids: CASSRSHGNEQFF. CDR3 in DNA: TGTGCCAGCAGTCGGAGTCACGGCAATGAGCAGTTCTTC.

The CDR3 nucleotides read TGTGCCAGTAGACTTGGACAGGGGAGCACAGATACGCAGTATTTT. This gives the protein CASRLGQGSTDTQYF. This rearrangement joins TRBV19 to TRBJ2-3, with 9 positions matching TRBD1. CDR3 length: 15 residues. Germline-derived CDR1 and CDR2 are LNHDA and SQIVND (reference sequence). V lost 6 bases and J lost 0; bases outside the gene matches: 4.

This chain connects TRBV14 to TRBJ2-3; tentatively, D is TRBD2 (5 bases). Germline CDR1 and CDR2: SGHDN and FVKESK. This CDR3 comprises 15 residues. Trimming pared 5 bases from V and 2 bases from J, leaving 14 bases between. DNA for the CDR3: TGTGCCAGCAGCTTTGGGAGTCTCTACACAGATACGCAGTATTTT. This sequence encodes CASSFGSLYTDTQYF.

This chain uses TRBV27 with TRBJ1-2; 9 bases are a match to TRBD1. CDR1 is MNHEY, CDR2 SMNVEV, per germline (reference sequence). The CDR3 contains 15 residues. The trim removed 4 bases at V and 2 bases at J, leaving 5 bases unmatched. CDR3 sequence reads: CASSYRDRDNYGYTF. CDR3 bases: TGTGCCAGCAGTTACCGGGACAGGGACAACTATGGCTACACCTTC.

J is TRBJ1-2 and V is TRBV7-3; maybe TRBD1 (5 bases). The CDR3 totals 15 residues. V was trimmed by 4 bases and J by 5 bases, leaving 17 bases between them. From germline, CDR1 is SGHTA and CDR2 FQGTGA. CDR3 bases: TGTGCCAGCAGCTCTAGTGGGGCCGAAGCGTATGGCTACACCTTC. Its protein is CASSSSGAEAYGYTF.

The genes are TRBV5-6 and TRBJ1-2; possibly TRBD1 for D (5 bases). The ends were cut back, 7 bases at V and 8 bases at J, with 18 bases in the middle. CDR3 length equals 13 residues. From germline, CDR1 is SGHDT and CDR2 YYEEEE. The CDR3 loop is CASRLGGGIGYTF. DNA of the CDR3: TGTGCCAGCCGCCTCGGGGGGGGGATCGGCTACACCTTC.

This rearrangement joins TRBV5-8 to TRBJ1-3; weak D call: TRBD1 (6 bases). The CDR3 contains 15 residues. V was trimmed by 3 bases and J by 0 bases, leaving 10 bases between them. Germline CDR1 SGHTS, CDR2 YDEGEE. The CDR3 region has the DNA TGTGCCAGCAGCTGGGACACCTCCTCTGGAAACACCATATATTTT. It yields the protein CASSWDTSSGNTIYF.

This chain joins TRBV28 and TRBJ2-2, with 11 bases matching TRBD2. This CDR3 is 16 amino acids long. V was pared by 8 bases and J by 5 bases, with 10 bases of the junction left unmatched. Germline V gene data show CDR1 as MDHEN and CDR2 as SYDVKM. The CDR3 protein is CASGRRTSGLTGELFF. In DNA, the CDR3 is TGTGCCAGCGGGCGAAGGACTAGCGGGCTTACCGGGGAGCTGTTTTTT.